This T cell receptor beta chain is from a study of T cells after yellow fever vaccination. As TCR cDNA was made by 5'RACE template switching, a universal primer site and UMIs were added. Each CDR3 protein is one row after TCRdb ran MiXCR on the 5' RACE reads. The sample consists of tens of thousands of distinct CDR3 sequences, less than 15% of them appearing once. General observations from the study: Contaminating bulk clonotypes could be abundant in FACS-sorted repertoires.

Looked up from germline, CDR1 is DFQATT and CDR2 is SNEGSKA (reference sequence). The CDR3 sequence is 14 residues long. After removal of 4 bases from V and 4 bases from J, the junction contained 8 bases not matched to a gene. This rearrangement joins TRBV20-1 to TRBJ1-1, with TRBD1 matching over 8 bases. This material consisted of CD8+ T cells not binding an NS4B(214-222) dextramer, sorted from PBMCs, taken more than 20 days after the first yellow fever vaccination. The sequence was obtained from a man in his late teens or twenties who received the YFV17D yellow fever vaccine. The CDR3 DNA sequence: TGCAGTGCTATCACCCTCAGGGGGCTCACTGAAGCTTTCTTT. Its protein product is CSAITLRGLTEAFF.